The clone carrying this TCR beta chain was detected many times. Its target is unknown. CDR3 length: 11 amino acids. Trimming removed 1 base at V and 7 bases at J, with 8 bases between. Germline loops: CDR1 GTSNPN, CDR2 SVGIG (reference sequence). Arm-PCR of CDR3 regions and iRepertoire HTBI primers were used to build TCR beta libraries. A single record per CDR3 protein comes from TCRdb applying MiXCR to the multiplex PCR reads. This sample has about 350,000 distinct CDR3 sequences; roughly 17% occur once, and the top ten carry around 21%. This sample stems from a study of regulatory T cells in long-lasting Graves disease. Study results and limitations: With persistent disease, TRBV28, TRBJ1-2 and TRBJ2-5 were the favored segments.

Time point meaning: newly diagnosed GD, antithyroid drugs for less than 3 months. PBMC RNA served as the TCR library source. The data were also submitted as part of a second study, on T cells in Graves' hyperthyroidism and ophthalmopathy. That report notes: Stable disease denoted Graves' hyperthyroidism without ophthalmopathy progression within 18 months.

The receptor was isolated from a woman under 30 with Graves disease. The source was peripheral blood mononuclear cells (PBMCs), collected at new diagnosis, from a patient treated with antithyroid drugs. The rearrangement links TRBV30 to TRBJ2-7; D unresolved. Here the CDR3 DNA reads TGTGCCTGGAGTGGGGGTGGAGAGCAGTACTTC. Its translation: CAWSGGGEQYF.